Following are 5 T cell receptor beta chains from one sample sequenced in a study of graft-versus-host responses after intestinal transplantation. Their recognized antigens are unknown. TCRdb keeps only in-frame clones here, not all; method: immunoSEQ multiplex PCR. Seen here are tens of thousands of clones, 91% observed once, and the top ten hold around 0.49%. This sample comprised unstimulated CD8+ T cells sorted from spleen or lymph node cells, obtained before intestinal transplant. The receptors shown here come from a human donor who received an intestinal transplant.

The chain carries TRBV28 and TRBJ1-2; D is perhaps TRBD1 (6 bases). Trimming removed 6 bases at V and 7 bases at J, with 21 bases between. The CDR3 totals 15 residues. CDR1 and CDR2 (germline): MDHEN, SYDVKM. The CDR3 loop reads CASRHYRESIGGYTF. For the CDR3, the DNA is TGTGCCAGCAGACACTACAGGGAATCCATTGGTGGCTACACCTTC.

This clone was observed a single time. The genes are TRBV30 and TRBJ2-5; TRBD1 might be the D (6 bases). Germline CDR1 and CDR2: GTSNPN and SVGIG (reference sequence). Trimming cost V 2 bases and J 5 bases, with 12 bases left between them. This CDR3 is built from 13 residues. CDR3 residues: CAWSSQGRETQYF. CDR3 nucleotide sequence: TGTGCCTGGAGTTCACAGGGCCGGGAGACCCAGTACTTC.

The V and J genes are TRBV7-6 and TRBJ2-1; the D is unclear. The CDR3 is 13 amino acids. The germline V gene has CDR1 SGHVS and CDR2 FNYEAQ. Trimming left V 2 bases short and J 3 bases short, with 5 bases between. CDR3 protein: CASSLTVYNEQFF. For the CDR3, the DNA is TGTGCCAGCAGCTTAACAGTCTACAATGAGCAGTTCTTC.

This chain joins TRBV18 and TRBJ1-5, with D unclear. Germline V gene sequence: CDR1 KGHSH, CDR2 LQKENI. Between the trimmed V and J ends, which lost 2 bases and 5 bases, there was a span of 7 bases. This CDR3 comprises 13 residues. CDR3 protein: CASSPGHYQPQHF. The CDR3 DNA sequence: TGTGCCAGCTCACCAGGGCACTATCAGCCCCAGCATTTT.

The chain joins TRBV19 to TRBJ2-7; no clear D gene. Deletions cut 5 bases from V and 4 bases from J, with 9 bases between. The germline V gene has CDR1 LNHDA and CDR2 SQIVND (reference sequence). The CDR3 covers 12 residues. This chain's CDR3 is CASSPDNYEQYF. The DNA for the CDR3 is TGTGCCAGTAGTCCCGACAATTACGAGCAGTACTTC.